The 14 T cell receptor beta chains reported below all come from one sample, sequenced in a study of identical twins. Via MiXCR, TCRdb re-called the 5' RACE reads, giving one row per CDR3 protein. The table includes about 530,000 distinct CDR3 sequences, about a fifth detected once. The sample was also linked to a second study, of yellow fever vaccine responses in identical twins.

The sequenced sample consisted of CD4+ T cells sorted from blood. These receptor sequences come from a woman aged 18-29 years in good health.

The V call is TRBV28, the J call TRBJ2-4; 8 nucleotides match TRBD2. The V and J ends lost 7 bases and 0 bases, in that order; junction bases with no gene match: 8. The germline CDR1 and CDR2 sequences are MDHEN and SYDVKM. This CDR3 is 16 amino acids long. This CDR3 reads CASTGGVGTAKNIQYF. The CDR3, as DNA: TGTGCCAGCACCGGGGGGGTGGGGACAGCCAAAAACATTCAGTACTTC.

This clonotype has only a few counts. The V call is TRBV5-6, the J call TRBJ1-6; D might be TRBD1 (5 bases). CDR3 length: 15 residues. V was pared by 1 base and J by 5 bases, with 10 bases between. Germline V CDR1 and CDR2: SGHDT, YYEEEE. The CDR3 here is CASSLLQGDNSPLHF. The CDR3 coding sequence is TGTGCCAGCAGCTTGCTCCAGGGAGATAATTCACCCCTCCACTTT.

The rearrangement uses TRBV3-1 and TRBJ2-1; D might be TRBD2 (5 bases). CDR3 length: 15 residues. Trimming stripped 1 base from V and 3 bases from J, with 10 bases between. CDR1 is LGHDT, CDR2 YNNKEL, per germline (reference sequence). The CDR3 loop is CASSQGELLYNEQFF. In DNA, the CDR3 is TGTGCCAGCAGCCAAGGGGAGCTACTCTACAATGAGCAGTTCTTC.

This clonotype was counted only a few times. The chain employs TRBV5-1 and TRBJ2-5; no definite D call. This CDR3 contains 15 residues. Germline V gene sequence: CDR1 SGHRS, CDR2 YFSETQ. V lost 4 bases to trimming and J lost 1 base, with 14 bases between them. CDR3: CASSVQDGTQETQYF. CDR3 coding DNA: TGCGCCAGCAGCGTTCAGGACGGAACCCAAGAGACCCAGTACTTC. Variable domain in full (rest from reference TRBV5-1 and TRBJ2-5): KAGVTQTPRYLIKTRGQQVTLSCSPISGHRSVSWYQQTPGQGLQFLFEYFSETQRNKGNFPGRFSGRQFSNSRSEMNVSTLELGDSALYLCASSVQDGTQETQYFGPGTRLLVL.

This clonotype showed up just a few times. J is TRBJ2-1 and V is TRBV4-1; 13 bases are shared with TRBD2. CDR1 MGHRA and CDR2 YSYEKL come from the germline V gene. This CDR3 region has 19 residues. Unmatched junction bases numbered 16, after V lost 1 base and J lost 10 bases. CDR3: CASSQVPGLAGSPRTEQFF. The CDR3 region has the DNA TGCGCCAGCAGCCAAGTCCCGGGACTAGCGGGATCCCCCCGGACCGAGCAGTTCTTC.

The V and J genes are TRBV12-3 or TRBV12-4 and TRBJ1-6, with D unresolved. V lost 7 bases, J lost 6 bases, and 7 bases lay in between. The CDR3 has 12 amino acids. CDR3 in DNA: TGTGCCAGCACGCGGGTTAATTCACCCCTCCACTTT. Amino acids: CASTRVNSPLHF.

This clonotype was picked up one time. The rearrangement links TRBV27 to TRBJ2-7; D might be TRBD2 (7 bases). V was pared by 1 base and J by 4 bases, with 17 bases between. From germline, CDR1 is MNHEY and CDR2 SMNVEV (reference sequence). The CDR3 has 16 residues. The CDR3 here is CASSLYGGAYSYEQYF. The CDR3 DNA reads TGTGCCAGCAGTTTATATGGGGGGGCATACTCTTACGAGCAGTACTTC.

In this sample, this clonotype turned up a few times. The chain is built from TRBV6-5 and TRBJ2-2, with unresolved D. The CDR3 runs 14 residues. The germline V gene has CDR1 MNHEY and CDR2 SVGAGI. The ends were cut back, 4 bases at V and 5 bases at J, with 11 bases in the middle. The CDR3 nucleotides read TGTGCCAGCAGTTTCGGCCCTGCGACCGGGGAGCTGTTTTTT. Its translation is CASSFGPATGELFF.

The chain combines TRBV9 with TRBJ2-1; 8 bases are a match to TRBD2. The germline CDR1 and CDR2 sequences are SGDLS and YYNGEE. V shed 3 bases, J shed 2 bases, and the junction held 10 bases outside the gene matches. CDR3 size: 17 residues. DNA for the CDR3: TGTGCCAGCAGCGCCTCCCCGGGGGGGCATCCCTACAATGAGCAGTTCTTC. Translating it yields CASSASPGGHPYNEQFF.

This clonotype was seen a handful of times. This chain uses TRBV5-1 with TRBJ2-2, with no clear D. In germline, CDR1 is SGHRS, CDR2 YFSETQ. V was pared by 0 bases and J by 0 bases, with 9 bases between. This CDR3 has 16 residues. The CDR3 DNA reads TGCGCCAGCAGCTTGGTTGGGAATTCGAACACCGGGGAGCTGTTTTTT. Encoded protein: CASSLVGNSNTGELFF.

This clonotype has only a few counts. CDR3 in amino acids: CASSTGLAGGSYEQYF. Here the CDR3 DNA reads TGCGCCAGCAGCACGGGACTAGCGGGCGGTTCCTACGAGCAGTACTTC. V is TRBV5-1 and J is TRBJ2-7, with TRBD2 identical over 12 bases. J gave up 1 base and V 4 bases, and 6 bases lay outside the gene matches. Germline CDR1 SGHRS, CDR2 YFSETQ. This CDR3 is 16 amino acids long. The variable domain in full, with the rest retrieved from reference TRBV5-1 and TRBJ2-7, is KAGVTQTPRYLIKTRGQQVTLSCSPISGHRSVSWYQQTPGQGLQFLFEYFSETQRNKGNFPGRFSGRQFSNSRSEMNVSTLELGDSALYLCASSTGLAGGSYEQYFGPGTRLTVT.

The chain has TRBV28 and TRBJ2-7; D is perhaps TRBD1 or TRBD2 (5 bases each). This CDR3 contains 14 residues. CDR1 is MDHEN and CDR2 is SYDVKM in the germline V gene. Trimming cost V 8 bases and J 3 bases, with 17 bases left between them. The CDR3 DNA reads as TGTGCCAGCGGGAGAGAGGGACCCTACTACGAGCAGTACTTC. Translation: CASGREGPYYEQYF.

The V and J genes are TRBV12-3 or TRBV12-4 and TRBJ1-4, with 7 bases matching TRBD1. Losses at the gene ends were 4 bases for V and 7 bases for J; bases not matched to a gene: 9. The CDR3 extends over 15 amino acids. CDR3 sequence reads: CASSSQGTTGEKLFF. The CDR3 bases are TGTGCCAGCAGTTCACAGGGGACTACGGGTGAAAAACTGTTTTTT.

This clonotype was picked up a small number of times. The chain's CDR3 is CASSQAGAPNNSPLHF. DNA of the CDR3: TGCGCCAGCAGCCAAGCAGGGGCTCCGAATAATTCACCCCTCCACTTT. The rearrangement links TRBV4-1 to TRBJ1-6, with a weak D call TRBD1 (6 bases). The germline V gene has CDR1 MGHRA and CDR2 YSYEKL. V lost 1 base to trimming and J lost 5 bases, with 12 bases between them. CDR3 size: 16 residues.